These 16 T cell receptor beta chains came from one sample sequenced in a study of technical replicates of blood from several donors. The data were produced by immunoSEQ multiplex PCR, yet TCRdb's version contains in-frame clones alone and is incomplete. The table shows roughly 100,000 clones, with roughly 95% occurring only once. The sample was T cells isolated from PBMCs. These receptors came from a human donor in good health.

The chain joins TRBV5-1 to TRBJ2-7, with unresolved D. Germline-derived CDR1 and CDR2 are SGHRS and YFSETQ. The CDR3 length is 12 residues. V lost 0 bases and J 4 bases, leaving 5 bases between the germline ends. DNA for the CDR3: TGCGCCAGCAGCTTGGACAAATACGAGCAGTACTTC. Amino acids: CASSLDKYEQYF.

This clone was recorded only once. The J gene is TRBJ2-1, the V gene TRBV19, with unresolved D. V shed 5 bases and J shed 9 bases, with 17 bases lying between them. CDR1 LNHDA and CDR2 SQIVND come from the germline V gene (reference sequence). CDR3 length: 14 amino acids. As DNA, the CDR3 is TGTGCCAGTAGTTGGAGACGCGGATTCGTTGAGCAGTTCTTC. Its protein is CASSWRRGFVEQFF. The full variable domain, its missing parts supplied by reference TRBV19 and TRBJ2-1, is DGGITQSPKYLFRKEGQNVTLSCEQNLNHDAMYWYRQDPGQGLRLIYYSQIVNDFQKGDIAEGYSVSREKKESFPLTVTSAQKNPTAFYLCASSWRRGFVEQFFGPGTRLTVL.

This rearrangement joins TRBV9 to TRBJ2-7, with TRBD1 identical over 9 bases. The length of the CDR3 is 13 residues. V shed 6 bases, J shed 3 bases, and the junction held 4 bases outside the gene matches. Germline values: CDR1 SGDLS, CDR2 YYNGEE. CDR3 in amino acids: CASNRDRDYEQYF. Written as DNA, the CDR3 is TGTGCCAGCAACCGGGACAGGGACTACGAGCAGTACTTC.

The V and J genes are TRBV27 and TRBJ2-4; 9 bases are shared with TRBD2. V lost 5 bases to trimming and J lost 5 bases; unmatched junction nucleotides: 4. The germline V gene has CDR1 MNHEY and CDR2 SMNVEV (reference sequence). The CDR3 totals 14 residues. The CDR3 DNA reads TGTGCCAGCAGTCTAGCGGGACTCCAAAACATTCAGTACTTC. This gives the protein CASSLAGLQNIQYF.

Points on this clone: The sample carries other DNA sequences with the same CDR3. The CDR3 loop is CASSLGSSGNTIYF. DNA of the CDR3: TGCGCCAGCAGCTTGGGGAGCTCTGGAAACACCATATATTTT. The J gene is TRBJ1-3, the V gene TRBV5-1; D gene uncertain. CDR1 and CDR2 from the germline V gene are SGHRS and YFSETQ. Trimming took 0 bases from V and 0 from J, leaving 4 bases between them. The CDR3 sequence is 14 residues long.

The V and J genes are TRBV6-5 and TRBJ2-2; TRBD2 matches 8 bases. V lost 4 bases and J lost 5; bases outside the gene matches: 9. Germline V gives CDR1 MNHEY, CDR2 SVGAGI. The CDR3 totals 16 residues. DNA for the CDR3: TGTGCCAGCAGTTTCTCGGGACTAGTTGGTACCGGGGAGCTGTTTTTT. It codes for CASSFSGLVGTGELFF.

J is TRBJ2-3 and V is TRBV10-1; D not certain. V was clipped by 3 bases and J by 0 bases, with 4 bases between them. The CDR3 extends over 13 amino acids. Per the germline V gene, CDR1 is WNHNN and CDR2 is SYGVQD (reference sequence). The CDR3 reads CASSDSSTDTQYF. DNA for the CDR3: TGCGCCAGCAGTGATTCTAGCACAGATACGCAGTATTTT.

The sample holds one count of this clone. CDR3 sequence: CASSPADRIISTDTQYF. For the CDR3, the DNA is TGTGCCAGCAGCCCTGCGGACAGGATCATTAGCACAGATACGCAGTATTTT. This chain connects TRBV7-9 to TRBJ2-3; the match to TRBD1 covers 7 bases. The CDR3 contains 17 residues. The germline V gene has CDR1 SEHNR and CDR2 FQNEAQ (reference sequence). The junction had 11 bases not matched to a gene; V was cut back by 5 bases and J by 0 bases.

The rearrangement uses TRBV5-4 and TRBJ2-2; 11 bases agree with TRBD2. This CDR3 is 16 amino acids long. The germline gives CDR1 SGHNT, CDR2 YYREEE (reference sequence). V lost 1 base to trimming and J lost 11 bases; unmatched junction nucleotides: 10. CDR3: CASSLSKTSGTNELFF. The CDR3 DNA follows: TGTGCCAGCAGCTTGAGCAAGACTAGCGGGACTAACGAGCTGTTTTTT.

The rearrangement links TRBV7-9 to TRBJ1-4; the match to TRBD1 covers 7 bases. CDR3 length: 15 residues. Germline CDR1 and CDR2: SEHNR and FQNEAQ (reference sequence). With V trimmed by 5 bases and J by 2 bases, 5 bases remained unmatched. The CDR3 sequence is CASSPSRGTNEKLFF. The CDR3 coding sequence is TGTGCCAGCAGCCCCTCCAGGGGGACTAATGAAAAACTGTTTTTT.

A single count supports this clone. The rearrangement joins TRBV29-1 to TRBJ2-5; D may be TRBD1 (5 bases). CDR3 length equals 14 residues. Looked up from germline, CDR1 is SQVTM and CDR2 is ANQGSEA. The V gene lost 2 bases and the J gene lost 4 bases, with 14 bases spanning the gap. The DNA of the CDR3 is TGCAGCGTTGAAAGGGGCCCGACGGGAGAGACCCAGTACTTC. Translating it yields CSVERGPTGETQYF.

The genes are TRBV5-4 and TRBJ2-7; D gene ambiguous. With 4 bases removed from V and 1 base from J, the gap between germline ends came to 15 bases. The CDR3 is 15 amino acids. CDR1 is SGHNT and CDR2 is YYREEE in the germline V gene (reference sequence). The CDR3, as DNA: TGTGCCAGCAGCCGCCCGAGGTCCGATTCCTACGAGCAGTACTTC. This codes for CASSRPRSDSYEQYF.

The chain recombines TRBV29-1 with TRBJ2-5, with D possibly TRBD2 on 6 matching bases. CDR3 length: 14 amino acids. Trimming shortened V by 6 bases and J by 4 bases, and 18 bases separated the two germline ends. Per germline, CDR1 SQVTM and CDR2 ANQGSEA. The CDR3 nucleotides read TGCAGCGTGGGGGGACTGCTGGGTGGAGAGACCCAGTACTTC. Translation gives CSVGGLLGGETQYF.

The chain joins TRBV11-3 to TRBJ2-2, with a weak D call TRBD2 (6 bases). Trimming removed 8 bases at V and 6 bases at J, with 16 bases between. This CDR3 spans 14 amino acids. Looked up from germline, CDR1 is SGHNT and CDR2 is YENEEA. The CDR3 loop is CASHGRDGAGELFF. The CDR3 bases are TGTGCCAGCCACGGGCGGGATGGGGCCGGGGAGCTGTTTTTT.

V usage is TRBV15 and J usage is TRBJ2-1, with 9 bases identical to TRBD1. CDR3 length: 12 amino acids. The J segment lost 9 bases and the V segment lost 6 bases, leaving 3 bases of the junction unmatched. Germline CDR1 is LNHNV and CDR2 is YYDKDF (reference sequence). CDR3 nucleotides: TGTGCCACCAGGACAGGGGGACTTGAGCAGTTCTTC. Protein product: CATRTGGLEQFF.

The chain couples TRBV10-2 to TRBJ1-5, with no clear D. Germline lookup yields CDR1 WSHSY and CDR2 SAAADI. The V end lost 2 bases, the J end lost 3 bases, and 8 bases lay between the germline ends. CDR3 length: 14 residues. CDR3 nucleotide sequence: TGCGCCAGCAGTGAGAGCGGCTACAATCAGCCCCAGCATTTT. This sequence encodes CASSESGYNQPQHF.